This TCR beta chain was identified in a study of identical twins. Study-wide results and limits: Out-of-frame alpha sequences that twins shared showed excess low generation probability.

With respect to this clonotype: Its antigen is unidentified. A single base separates this from a much larger clone, so it may be a read error.

TCRdb itself ran the 5' RACE reads through MiXCR, one entry per CDR3 protein. The sample lists 1.5 million to 2 million distinct CDR3 sequences, about 32% occurring once. The sequence was collected from a newborn girl in good health. Material: cord blood.

CDR3 in DNA: TGCAGCGTTGGCGGGGTGGTCGAGACCCAGTACTTC. Encoded protein: CSVGGVVETQYF. The V call is TRBV29-1, the J call TRBJ2-4; perhaps TRBD2 as D (6 bases). The J call is doubtful: the DNA matches TRBJ2-5 better. Germline loops: CDR1 SQVTM, CDR2 ANQGSEA. This CDR3 spans 12 amino acids.